One and the same sample provided the 32 T cell receptor beta chains below, sequenced in a study of blood T cells in healthy people across ages. Primers used in a second PCR of about 7 to 12 cycles were a sample-barcoded 5' primer and a J-beta primer mix. In TCRdb, the 5' RACE reads were re-called with MiXCR into one record per CDR3 protein. The repertoire holds around 800,000 distinct CDR3 sequences, with around two fifths as singletons. The specimen was blood. The receptors originated from a man between 60 and 70 years old in good health.

This chain joins TRBV12-3 or TRBV12-4 and TRBJ1-2; 7 bases fit TRBD1. The CDR3 contains 14 residues. The junction had 11 bases not matched to a gene; V was cut back by 5 bases and J by 8 bases. The CDR3 sequence is CASSPDRAFGGYTF. The CDR3, as DNA: TGTGCCAGCAGTCCTGACAGGGCATTCGGCGGCTACACCTTC.

This clonotype was seen only a few times. This chain links TRBV27 with TRBJ2-7; 7 bases match TRBD2. The CDR3 runs 13 residues. Trimming cost V 5 bases and J 3 bases; bases outside gene matches: 4. Germline loops: CDR1 MNHEY, CDR2 SMNVEV (reference sequence). The CDR3 sequence is CASSDPGGYEQYF. The CDR3 nucleotides read TGTGCCAGCAGTGACCCGGGGGGCTACGAGCAGTACTTC.

Concerning this clonotype: Being one base from a much bigger clone, this may be a read error. The gene calls are TRBV6-2 or TRBV6-3 and TRBJ2-3; D not certain. Between the trimmed V and J ends, which lost 5 bases and 2 bases, there was a span of 11 bases. Germline V lookup: CDR1 MNHEY, CDR2 SVGEGT. The CDR3 is 14 residues long. The CDR3 reads CASSDTSFTDTQYF. The CDR3 coding sequence is TGTGCCAGCAGTGACACCTCTTTCACAGATACGCAGTATTTT.

In this sample, this clonotype turned up once. This chain connects TRBV12-3 or TRBV12-4 to TRBJ2-5, with D possibly being TRBD2 (6 bases). With 7 bases removed from V and 12 bases from J, the gap between germline ends came to 18 bases. The CDR3 has 12 amino acids. The CDR3 region has the DNA TGTGCCAGCACCACTCGGGCGGGGAATGAGTACTTC. Translating it yields CASTTRAGNEYF.

The chain carries TRBV6-2 or TRBV6-3 and TRBJ1-2; no firm D call. Germline V gene lookup returns CDR1 MNHEY and CDR2 SVGEGT. There are 14 residues in the CDR3. The V and J ends lost 6 bases and 0 bases respectively, with 11 bases between them. The CDR3 nucleotides are TGTGCCAGCAGACTCACCGGAGCTAACTATGGCTACACCTTC. Translating gives CASRLTGANYGYTF.

The V call is TRBV20-1, the J call TRBJ1-5; D remains ambiguous. This CDR3 has 17 amino acids. Germline values: CDR1 DFQATT, CDR2 SNEGSKA (reference sequence). The V gene lost 4 bases and the J gene lost 0 bases, with 19 bases spanning the gap. The CDR3 region has the DNA TGCAGTGCTACAGTTGAGGGCGGGCATTATAGCAATCAGCCCCAGCATTTT. Translated, it gives CSATVEGGHYSNQPQHF.

This clonotype was observed a few times. V is TRBV7-9 and J is TRBJ2-1; possible D gene TRBD1, 7 bases. This CDR3 region has 15 residues. Looked up from germline, CDR1 is SEHNR and CDR2 is FQNEAQ (reference sequence). V dropped 5 bases and J dropped 6 bases, with 17 bases sitting between them. CDR3 coding DNA: TGTGCCAGCAGCGGTAATCAGGGGGGCCTCAATGAGCAGTTCTTC. Translating it yields CASSGNQGGLNEQFF.

The chain combines TRBV24-1 with TRBJ2-1; 10 nucleotides agree with TRBD2. CDR1 and CDR2 from the germline V gene are KGHDR and SFDVKD. The V gene end was trimmed by 5 bases and the J gene end by 7 bases; junction bases not matched to a gene: 4. This CDR3 has 14 amino acids. CDR3 sequence reads: CATSVAGGVNEQFF. The CDR3 DNA is TGTGCCACCAGTGTAGCGGGGGGCGTAAATGAGCAGTTCTTC.

J is TRBJ2-5 and V is TRBV18; D is uncertain. Germline V lookup: CDR1 KGHSH, CDR2 LQKENI. The CDR3 runs 15 residues. Trimming stripped 1 base from V and 5 bases from J, with 14 bases between. The CDR3 spells CASSPRRTGLETQYF. CDR3 coding DNA: TGTGCCAGCTCACCACGGAGAACGGGTCTGGAGACCCAGTACTTC.

This clonotype has a handful of counts. V is TRBV10-3 and J is TRBJ2-3, with D perhaps matching TRBD2 (6 bases). CDR1 and CDR2 (germline): ENHRY, SYGVKD. Trimming shortened V by 0 bases and J by 7 bases, and 11 bases separated the two germline ends. The CDR3 runs to 14 residues. The CDR3 region is CAISESTRLNTQYF. CDR3 sequence (DNA): TGTGCCATCAGTGAGTCGACTAGGCTCAATACGCAGTATTTT.

This chain uses TRBV20-1 with TRBJ2-2; no clear D gene. Germline loops: CDR1 DFQATT, CDR2 SNEGSKA (reference sequence). The CDR3 sequence is 14 residues long. The ends were cut back, 4 bases at V and 3 bases at J, with 12 bases in the middle. The CDR3 spells CSAKTPYDTGELFF. The CDR3 bases are TGCAGTGCTAAAACCCCCTATGACACCGGGGAGCTGTTTTTT.

This clonotype was seen only a few times. The J gene is TRBJ2-1, the V gene TRBV12-5; the D is unclear. This CDR3 spans 13 amino acids. Trimming pared 1 base from V and 6 bases from J, leaving 7 bases between. The germline V gene has CDR1 LGHNT and CDR2 FRNRAP. The CDR3 spells CASGLGVLNEQFF. As DNA, the CDR3 is TGTGCTAGTGGTTTGGGGGTACTCAATGAGCAGTTCTTC.

The gene calls are TRBV7-9 and TRBJ2-7, with 8 bases that match TRBD1. This CDR3 is built from 15 residues. V trimming: 5 bases; J trimming: 4 bases; junction bases outside the gene matches: 10. CDR1 is SEHNR, CDR2 FQNEAQ, per germline (reference sequence). DNA of the CDR3: TGTGCCAGCAGCCCCCGACAGGGGAATCGGTACGAGCAGTACTTC. It yields the protein CASSPRQGNRYEQYF.

The chain combines TRBV7-9 with TRBJ1-2; D gene ambiguous. This CDR3 has 12 residues. The germline V gene has CDR1 SEHNR and CDR2 FQNEAQ (reference sequence). The V end was cut by 4 bases, the J end by 6 bases, with 9 bases between. In nucleotides, the CDR3 is TGTGCCAGCAGCTCATCCCTTCATGGCTACACCTTC. Translated: CASSSSLHGYTF.

A word on this clonotype: A much larger clone lies a single base off, so this may be a read error. The rearrangement links TRBV5-5 to TRBJ2-4; D is unclear. Per germline, CDR1 SGHKS and CDR2 YYEKEE (reference sequence). The CDR3 is made up of 12 amino acids. V was trimmed by 4 bases and J by 13 bases, leaving 15 bases between them. CDR3 sequence (DNA): TGTGCCAGCAGCCTCGAATTCTACGGGCAGTACTTC. As protein: CASSLEFYGQYF.

This clonotype has only a few counts. The chain employs TRBV20-1 and TRBJ2-3; D is possibly TRBD2 (5 bases). There are 16 residues in the CDR3. Trimming took off 1 base at V and 1 base at J, with 15 bases between the two ends. Germline V gene data show CDR1 as DFQATT and CDR2 as SNEGSKA (reference sequence). DNA for the CDR3: TGCAGTGCTAGAGCGGACTTTATCTCGGGCACAGATACGCAGTATTTT. Protein: CSARADFISGTDTQYF.

Of note for this clonotype: A read error may explain this, as a much larger clone is one base away. The J gene is TRBJ1-1, the V gene TRBV6-1, with a possible D match to TRBD1 (5 bases). Germline V gene sequence: CDR1 MNHNS, CDR2 SASEGT. This CDR3 region has 12 residues. Trimming took 7 bases from V and 0 from J, leaving 6 bases between them. The CDR3 region is CASTRVNTEAFF. CDR3 DNA sequence: TGTGCCAGCACCAGGGTGAACACTGAAGCTTTCTTT.

The chain is built from TRBV6-2 or TRBV6-3 and TRBJ2-7; a weak D match, TRBD2 (6 bases). CDR3 length equals 13 residues. Germline CDR1 and CDR2: MNHEY and SVGEGT. The germline V and J ends were trimmed by 6 bases and 3 bases, with 12 bases remaining between them. The DNA of the CDR3 is TGTGCCAGCAGGCGCGGGGCGTACTACGAGCAGTACTTC. Encoded protein: CASRRGAYYEQYF.

The V call is TRBV3-1, the J call TRBJ2-1; weak D call: TRBD1 (6 bases). This CDR3 has 17 residues. Trimming took off 0 bases at V and 8 bases at J, with 20 bases between the two ends. Germline values: CDR1 LGHDT, CDR2 YNNKEL (reference sequence). The CDR3 bases are TGTGCCAGCAGCCAAGAATGGTGGGGGACACCTAGAGATGAGCAGTTCTTC. Its translation is CASSQEWWGTPRDEQFF.

This clonotype was observed a single time. The V and J genes are TRBV20-1 and TRBJ2-5, with D possibly being TRBD1 (6 bases). Germline CDR1 DFQATT, CDR2 SNEGSKA (reference sequence). The V and J ends lost 0 bases and 2 bases respectively, with 10 bases between them. This CDR3 has 14 amino acids. The CDR3 DNA reads as TGCAGTGCTAGAGACGTCAGGGGTCAAGAGACCCAGTACTTC. This encodes CSARDVRGQETQYF.

This clonotype was counted a few times. This rearrangement joins TRBV29-1 to TRBJ2-7, with 9 bases lining up with TRBD1. The DNA end favors TRBJ2-5, so the J call may be wrong. This CDR3 has 12 residues. CDR1 SQVTM and CDR2 ANQGSEA come from the germline V gene. CDR3 DNA: TGCAGCGTTACAGGGGGCGAGCAGACCCAGTACTTC. It translates to CSVTGGEQTQYF.

The rearrangement joins TRBV7-9 to TRBJ1-1; 9 bases are shared with TRBD1. The CDR3 contains 15 residues. The germline V gene has CDR1 SEHNR and CDR2 FQNEAQ (reference sequence). Trimming removed 7 bases from V and 5 bases from J; junction bases left unmatched: 11. The CDR3 loop reads CASIPIGTGRTEAFF. CDR3 nucleotide sequence: TGTGCCAGCATTCCCATCGGGACAGGGAGGACTGAAGCTTTCTTT.

For this clonotype: Germline and junction disagree at one end, which may indicate a read error. V and J are TRBV5-1 and TRBJ2-7, with D perhaps matching TRBD2 (5 bases). Germline V lookup: CDR1 SGHRS, CDR2 YFSETQ. The CDR3 sequence is 14 residues long. CDR3 sequence reads: CTSSLEAPPYEQYF. The CDR3 DNA reads as TGCACCAGCAGCTTGGAGGCACCCCCCTACGAGCAGTACTTC.

The chain carries TRBV4-1 and TRBJ2-7; maybe TRBD2 (7 bases). The V end lost 0 bases, the J end lost 1 base, and 16 bases lay between the germline ends. The CDR3 loop spans 17 amino acids. From germline, CDR1 is MGHRA and CDR2 YSYEKL. In nucleotides, the CDR3 is TGCGCCAGCAGCCAAGAGGGAATCGGGGGGCGATCCTACGAGCAGTACTTC. It translates to CASSQEGIGGRSYEQYF.

The V gene is TRBV18, the J gene TRBJ2-1; D is uncertain. The CDR3 has 15 amino acids. V shed 4 bases and J shed 3 bases, with 13 bases lying between them. The germline V gene has CDR1 KGHSH and CDR2 LQKENI. This chain's CDR3 is CASSQDPSDYNEQFF. In nucleotides, the CDR3 is TGTGCCAGCTCACAGGACCCCTCGGACTACAATGAGCAGTTCTTC.

CDR3 loop: CASSLADRGSYEQYF. CDR3 DNA sequence: TGTGCCAGCAGCTTAGCCGACAGGGGGTCCTACGAGCAGTACTTC. The rearrangement joins TRBV11-1 to TRBJ2-7, with 9 bases identical to TRBD1. Germline lookup yields CDR1 SGHAT and CDR2 FQDESV (reference sequence). The CDR3 runs to 15 residues. Trimming took 0 bases from V and 1 from J; bases not matched to a gene: 1.

This clonotype appeared a few times. The genes are TRBV6-5 and TRBJ1-6; 7 nucleotides line up with TRBD1. Germline V gene lookup returns CDR1 MNHEY and CDR2 SVGAGI. This CDR3 has 15 residues. V lost 2 bases to trimming and J lost 9 bases; unmatched junction nucleotides: 7. The CDR3 reads CASSYQTGVSSPLHF. The CDR3 coding sequence is TGTGCCAGCAGTTACCAAACAGGGGTTTCTTCACCCCTCCACTTT.

The chain joins TRBV25-1 to TRBJ2-3, with D perhaps given as TRBD1 or TRBD2 (8 bases each). CDR3 length: 16 residues. Germline V lookup: CDR1 MGHDK, CDR2 SYGVNS. V lost 2 bases and J lost 2, with 14 bases in between. CDR3 in amino acids: CASSEAGGQVTDTQYF. The CDR3 DNA reads TGTGCCAGCAGTGAAGCGGGGGGACAGGTCACAGATACGCAGTATTTT. The entire variable domain, with the rest obtained from reference TRBV25-1 and TRBJ2-3, is as follows: EADIYQTPRYLVIGTGKKITLECSQTMGHDKMYWYQQDPGMELHLIHYSYGVNSTEKGDLSSESTVSRIRTEHFPLTLESARPSHTSQYLCASSEAGGQVTDTQYFGPGTRLTVL.

The V call is TRBV7-2, the J call TRBJ1-5; 7 nucleotides align to TRBD1. The length of the CDR3 is 15 residues. Per germline, CDR1 SGHTA and CDR2 FQGNSA. The J segment lost 4 bases and the V segment lost 4 bases, leaving 7 bases of the junction unmatched. The CDR3 here is CASSSIQGINQPQHF. In nucleotides, the CDR3 is TGTGCCAGCAGCTCAATACAGGGGATTAATCAGCCCCAGCATTTT.

This clonotype showed up just once. The rearrangement uses TRBV29-1 and TRBJ2-3; TRBD2 agrees at 13 bases. Per the germline V gene, CDR1 is SQVTM and CDR2 is ANQGSEA. V shed 6 bases, J shed 4 bases, and the junction held 7 bases outside the gene matches. The CDR3 is made up of 15 amino acids. Here the CDR3 DNA reads TGCAGCGTCCGGACTAGCGGGGGTCAACCAGATACGCAGTATTTT. Amino acid sequence: CSVRTSGGQPDTQYF.

This clonotype occurred a few times. The chain's CDR3 is CASSIRTDFNYGYTF. The CDR3 DNA sequence: TGTGCCAGCAGTATCCGGACGGATTTTAACTATGGCTACACCTTC. The chain is built from TRBV12-3 or TRBV12-4 and TRBJ1-2; D gene ambiguous. With 5 bases removed from V and 1 base from J, the gap between germline ends came to 14 bases. The CDR3 extends over 15 amino acids.

This chain connects TRBV12-3 or TRBV12-4 to TRBJ2-1; D is ambiguous. This CDR3 spans 13 amino acids. V lost 5 bases to trimming and J lost 9 bases, with 14 bases between them. The CDR3 protein is CASSPRETAEQFF. DNA of the CDR3: TGTGCCAGCAGTCCCCGCGAGACCGCTGAGCAGTTCTTC.